The TCR beta chain under discussion was sequenced for a study of T cell responses to AZD1222 COVID-19 vaccine. Regarding the study as a whole: Donors, mostly white British, included more females; clonal diversity was possibly underestimated. Nearly half of spike-specific TCRs reportedly target variant regions that are unmutated in the B.1.351 and B.1.1.7 variants. Just a handful of AZD1222 recipients were seropositive at baseline.

Second-dose schedules of about 4 or about 12 weeks were combined. V was pared by 2 bases and J by 2 bases, with 13 bases between. CDR3 length: 15 residues. In germline, CDR1 is SGHRS, CDR2 YFSETQ. With respect to this clone: What it binds is unknown.

Clones were read by immunoSEQ multiplex PCR, and TCRdb kept only the in-frame ones, dropping some. The sample has some 79,000 clones, approximately 85% seen once; the top ten hold around 10%. This TCR derives from an adult who received the AZD1222 COVID-19 vaccine. J is TRBJ1-1 and V is TRBV5-1; possibly TRBD1 for D (6 bases). This material consisted of peripheral blood, taken 28 days after the second AZD1222 dose. DNA for the CDR3: TGCGCCAGCAGCTTATCGGGACAAAGAAACACTGAAGCTTTCTTT. Protein product: CASSLSGQRNTEAFF.